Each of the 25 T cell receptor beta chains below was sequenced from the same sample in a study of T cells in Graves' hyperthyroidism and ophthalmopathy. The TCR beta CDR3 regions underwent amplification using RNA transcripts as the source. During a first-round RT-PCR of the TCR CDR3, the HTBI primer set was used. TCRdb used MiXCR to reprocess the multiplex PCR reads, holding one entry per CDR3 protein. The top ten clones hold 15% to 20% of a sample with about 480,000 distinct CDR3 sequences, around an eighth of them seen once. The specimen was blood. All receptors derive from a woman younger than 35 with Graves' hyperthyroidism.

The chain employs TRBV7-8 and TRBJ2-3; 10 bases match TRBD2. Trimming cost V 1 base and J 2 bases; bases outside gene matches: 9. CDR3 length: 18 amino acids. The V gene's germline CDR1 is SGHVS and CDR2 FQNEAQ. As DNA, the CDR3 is TGTGCCAGCAGCTTAGGAGTCAGGACTAGCGGCTTCACAGATACGCAGTATTTT. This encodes CASSLGVRTSGFTDTQYF.

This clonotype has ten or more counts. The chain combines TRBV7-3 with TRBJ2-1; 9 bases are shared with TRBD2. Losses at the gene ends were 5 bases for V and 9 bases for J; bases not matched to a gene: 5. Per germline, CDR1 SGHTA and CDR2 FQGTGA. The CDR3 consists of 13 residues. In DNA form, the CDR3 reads TGTGCCAGCAGCCGTAGCGGGAGTAGTGAGCAGTTCTTC. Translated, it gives CASSRSGSSEQFF.

The CDR3 DNA is TGCAGCGCCTCCACAGGGAGTAACAACCAGCCCCAGCATTTT. Its translation: CSASTGSNNQPQHF. The rearrangement links TRBV29-1 to TRBJ1-5, with D perhaps TRBD1 (6 bases). This CDR3 is built from 14 residues. V dropped 7 bases and J dropped 7 bases, with 20 bases sitting between them. Germline assignment: CDR1 SQVTM and CDR2 ANQGSEA.

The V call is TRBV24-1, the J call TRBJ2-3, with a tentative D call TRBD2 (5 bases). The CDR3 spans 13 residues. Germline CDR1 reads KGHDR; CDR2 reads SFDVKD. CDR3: CDASGSSTDTQYF. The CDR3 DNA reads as TGTGACGCCTCGGGGTCTAGCACAGATACGCAGTATTTT.

DNA of the CDR3: TGTGCCAGCAGTGGAGGCGGAACCTACGAGCAGTACGTC. This encodes CASSGGGTYEQYV. This chain connects TRBV6-1 to TRBJ2-7; D gene ambiguous. This CDR3 comprises 13 residues. Germline values: CDR1 MNHNS, CDR2 SASEGT. Trimming left V 4 bases short and J 2 bases short, with 9 bases between.

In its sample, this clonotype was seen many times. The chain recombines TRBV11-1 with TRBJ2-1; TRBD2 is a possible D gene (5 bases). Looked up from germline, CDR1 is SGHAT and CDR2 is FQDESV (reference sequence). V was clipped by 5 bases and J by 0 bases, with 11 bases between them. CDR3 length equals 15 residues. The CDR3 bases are TGTGCCAGCAGCACCTATGGGAGCTCCTACAATGAGCAGTTCTTC. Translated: CASSTYGSSYNEQFF.

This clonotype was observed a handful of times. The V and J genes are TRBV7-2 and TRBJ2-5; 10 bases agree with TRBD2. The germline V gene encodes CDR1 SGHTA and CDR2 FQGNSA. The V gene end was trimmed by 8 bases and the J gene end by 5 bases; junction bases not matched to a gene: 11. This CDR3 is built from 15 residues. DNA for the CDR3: TGTGCCAGCTCCCAAACTCGAGCGGGAGGGGAGACCCAGTACTTC. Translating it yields CASSQTRAGGETQYF.

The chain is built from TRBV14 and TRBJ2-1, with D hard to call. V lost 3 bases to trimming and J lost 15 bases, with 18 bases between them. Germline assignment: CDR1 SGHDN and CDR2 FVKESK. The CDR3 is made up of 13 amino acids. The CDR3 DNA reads TGTGCCAGCAGCCAGCCAGGAGCAATGAGCGCGTTCTTC. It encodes CASSQPGAMSAFF.

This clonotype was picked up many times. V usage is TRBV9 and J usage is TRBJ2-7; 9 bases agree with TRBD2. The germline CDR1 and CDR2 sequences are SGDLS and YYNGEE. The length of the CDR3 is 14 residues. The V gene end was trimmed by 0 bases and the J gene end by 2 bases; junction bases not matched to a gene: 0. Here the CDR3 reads CASSVGGRAYEQYF. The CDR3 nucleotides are TGTGCCAGCAGCGTAGGCGGGAGGGCCTACGAGCAGTACTTC.

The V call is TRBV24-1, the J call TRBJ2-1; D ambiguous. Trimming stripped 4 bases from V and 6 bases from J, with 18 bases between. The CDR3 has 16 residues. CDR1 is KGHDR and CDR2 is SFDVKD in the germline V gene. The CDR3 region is CATSEKKGAISNEQFF. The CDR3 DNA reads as TGTGCCACCAGTGAAAAAAAGGGCGCAATAAGCAATGAGCAGTTCTTC.

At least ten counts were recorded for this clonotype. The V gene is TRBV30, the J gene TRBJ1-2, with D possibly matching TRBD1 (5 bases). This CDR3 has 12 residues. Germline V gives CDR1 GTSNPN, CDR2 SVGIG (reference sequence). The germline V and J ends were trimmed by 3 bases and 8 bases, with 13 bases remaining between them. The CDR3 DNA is TGTGCCTGGAGCGCGGGAGGGGACGGCTACACCTTC. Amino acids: CAWSAGGDGYTF.

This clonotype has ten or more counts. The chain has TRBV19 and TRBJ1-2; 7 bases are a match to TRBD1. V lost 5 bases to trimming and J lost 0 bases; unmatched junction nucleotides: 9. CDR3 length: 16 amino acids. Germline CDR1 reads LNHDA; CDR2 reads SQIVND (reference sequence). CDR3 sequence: CASSPAHGTANYGYTF. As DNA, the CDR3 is TGTGCCAGTAGTCCCGCCCACGGGACAGCTAACTATGGCTACACCTTC.

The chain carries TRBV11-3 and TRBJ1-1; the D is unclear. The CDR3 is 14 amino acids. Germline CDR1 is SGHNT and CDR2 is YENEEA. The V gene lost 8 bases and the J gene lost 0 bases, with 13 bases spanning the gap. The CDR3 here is CASEPGRMNTEAFF. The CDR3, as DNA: TGTGCCAGCGAACCGGGCAGGATGAACACTGAAGCTTTCTTT.

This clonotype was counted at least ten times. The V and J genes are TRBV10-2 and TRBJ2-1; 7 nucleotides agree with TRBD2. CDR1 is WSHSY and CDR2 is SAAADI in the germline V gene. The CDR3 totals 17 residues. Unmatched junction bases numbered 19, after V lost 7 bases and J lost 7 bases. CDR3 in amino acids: CASNQRGGALFGNEQFF. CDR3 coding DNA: TGCGCCAGCAATCAAAGGGGAGGGGCACTTTTTGGGAATGAGCAGTTCTTC.

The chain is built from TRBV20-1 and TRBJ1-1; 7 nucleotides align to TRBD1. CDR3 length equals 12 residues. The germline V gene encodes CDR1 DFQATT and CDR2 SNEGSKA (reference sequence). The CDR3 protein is CRGSGGTAEAFF. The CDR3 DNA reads TGCAGGGGGTCAGGGGGAACCGCTGAAGCTTTCTTT.

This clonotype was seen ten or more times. CDR3 DNA: TGTGCCAGCAGTCCGGGACAGGATCATTACGAGCAGTACTTC. As protein: CASSPGQDHYEQYF. The V call is TRBV6-1, the J call TRBJ2-7, with 8 bases aligning to TRBD1. V lost 5 bases and J lost 4; bases outside the gene matches: 7. This CDR3 has 14 residues. Germline CDR1 MNHNS, CDR2 SASEGT.

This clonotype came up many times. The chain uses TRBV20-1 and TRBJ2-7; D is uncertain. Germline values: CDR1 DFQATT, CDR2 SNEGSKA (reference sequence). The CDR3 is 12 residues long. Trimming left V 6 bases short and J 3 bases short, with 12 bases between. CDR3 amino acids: CSATDGFYEQYF. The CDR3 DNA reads TGCAGTGCGACGGACGGCTTCTACGAGCAGTACTTC.

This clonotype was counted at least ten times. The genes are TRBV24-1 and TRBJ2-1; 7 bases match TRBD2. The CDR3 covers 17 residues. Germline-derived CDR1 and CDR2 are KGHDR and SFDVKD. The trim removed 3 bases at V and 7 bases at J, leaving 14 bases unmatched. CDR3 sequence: CATSDAGGEGYVNEQFF. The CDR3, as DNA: TGTGCCACCAGTGATGCAGGCGGGGAGGGGTATGTGAATGAGCAGTTCTTC.

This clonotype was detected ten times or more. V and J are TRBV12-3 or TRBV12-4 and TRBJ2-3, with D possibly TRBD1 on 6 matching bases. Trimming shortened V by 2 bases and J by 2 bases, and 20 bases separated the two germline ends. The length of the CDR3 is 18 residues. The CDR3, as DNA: TGTGCCAGCAGTTTATTATTTGAAAAGGGGGTCAACACAGATACGCAGTATTTT. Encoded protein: CASSLLFEKGVNTDTQYF.

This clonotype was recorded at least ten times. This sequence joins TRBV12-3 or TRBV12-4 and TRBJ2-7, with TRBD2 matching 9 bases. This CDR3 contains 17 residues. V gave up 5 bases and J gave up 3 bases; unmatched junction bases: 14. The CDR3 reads CASSAPSGTSSVYEQYF. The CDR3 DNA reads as TGTGCCAGCAGTGCTCCCTCCGGGACTAGCAGTGTCTACGAGCAGTACTTC.

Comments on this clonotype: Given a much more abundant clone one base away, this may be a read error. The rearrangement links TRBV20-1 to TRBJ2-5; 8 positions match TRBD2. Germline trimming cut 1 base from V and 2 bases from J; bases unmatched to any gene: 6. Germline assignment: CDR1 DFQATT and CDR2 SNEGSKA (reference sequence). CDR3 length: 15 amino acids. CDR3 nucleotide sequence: TGCAGTGCTAGAGGGGTAGCGGGGTTACAAGAGACCCAGTACTTC. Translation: CSARGVAGLQETQYF.

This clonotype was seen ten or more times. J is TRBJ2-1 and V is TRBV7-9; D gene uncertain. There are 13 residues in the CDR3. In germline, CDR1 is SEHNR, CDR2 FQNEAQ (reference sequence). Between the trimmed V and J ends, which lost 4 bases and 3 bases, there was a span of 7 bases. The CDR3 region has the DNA TGTGCCAGCAGCTCCCGGATCTACAATGAGCAGTTCTTC. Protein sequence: CASSSRIYNEQFF.

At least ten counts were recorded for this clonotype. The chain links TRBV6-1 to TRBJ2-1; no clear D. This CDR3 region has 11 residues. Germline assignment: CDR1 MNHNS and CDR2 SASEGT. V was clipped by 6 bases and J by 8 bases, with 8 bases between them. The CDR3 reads CASSPYYEQFF. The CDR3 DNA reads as TGTGCCAGCAGCCCTTATTATGAGCAGTTCTTC.

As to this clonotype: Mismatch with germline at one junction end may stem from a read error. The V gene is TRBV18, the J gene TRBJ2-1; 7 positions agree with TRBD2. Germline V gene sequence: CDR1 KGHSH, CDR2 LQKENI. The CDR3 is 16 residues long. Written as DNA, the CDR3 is TGTACCAGCTCACCACCCACAGCGGGGAAGTACAATGAGCAGTTCTTC. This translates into CTSSPPTAGKYNEQFF.

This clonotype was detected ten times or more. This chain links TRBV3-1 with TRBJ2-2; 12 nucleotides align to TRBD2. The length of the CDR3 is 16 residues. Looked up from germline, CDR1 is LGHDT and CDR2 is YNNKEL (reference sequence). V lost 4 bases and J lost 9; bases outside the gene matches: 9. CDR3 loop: CASSPSGLAGPRELFF. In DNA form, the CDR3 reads TGTGCCAGCAGCCCCTCGGGACTAGCGGGCCCCCGGGAGCTGTTTTTT. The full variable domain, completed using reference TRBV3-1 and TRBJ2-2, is DTAVSQTPKYLVTQMGNDKSIKCEQNLGHDTMYWYKQDSKKFLKIMFSYNNKELIINETVPNRFSPKSPDKAHLNLHINSLELGDSAVYFCASSPSGLAGPRELFFGEGSRLTVL.